Presented here are 3 T cell receptor beta chains from one specimen sequenced in a study of T cells after yellow fever vaccination. TCRdb redid the calling of the 5' RACE reads with MiXCR, one entry per CDR3 protein. The data contain roughly 150,000 distinct CDR3 sequences, around 7% of them singletons. The starting material was CD4+ T cells sorted from PBMCs, obtained roughly 5 days after the first yellow fever vaccination. Receptors originate from a man between 18 and 35 years old who received the YFV17D yellow fever vaccine.

This sequence joins TRBV6-2 or TRBV6-3 and TRBJ1-5, with D perhaps matching TRBD1 (5 bases). The ends were cut back, 2 bases at V and 5 bases at J, with 16 bases in the middle. Germline-derived CDR1 and CDR2 are MNHEY and SVGEGT. CDR3 length: 16 amino acids. CDR3 amino acids: CASSYIAGRGDQPQHF. The DNA of the CDR3 is TGTGCCAGCAGTTACATCGCAGGGAGAGGGGATCAGCCCCAGCATTTT.

This clonotype was seen a few times. The rearrangement joins TRBV24-1 to TRBJ2-5, with 10 positions matching TRBD1. The germline V gene encodes CDR1 KGHDR and CDR2 SFDVKD. The CDR3 sequence is 17 residues long. Trimming at V came to 1 base and at J to 5 bases, leaving 9 bases not matched to a gene. The CDR3 loop reads CATSDFLTGGARETQYF. DNA of the CDR3: TGTGCCACCAGTGATTTCCTGACAGGGGGCGCCCGGGAGACCCAGTACTTC.

The sample holds a few counts of this clonotype. The chain is built from TRBV7-3 and TRBJ2-1, with 8 nucleotides matching TRBD1. V was clipped by 4 bases and J by 3 bases; unmatched bases: 5. The germline V gene encodes CDR1 SGHTA and CDR2 FQGTGA. This CDR3 has 15 residues. The CDR3 coding sequence is TGTGCCAGCAGCTCCGGACAGGGATACTACAATGAGCAGTTCTTC. This sequence encodes CASSSGQGYYNEQFF.